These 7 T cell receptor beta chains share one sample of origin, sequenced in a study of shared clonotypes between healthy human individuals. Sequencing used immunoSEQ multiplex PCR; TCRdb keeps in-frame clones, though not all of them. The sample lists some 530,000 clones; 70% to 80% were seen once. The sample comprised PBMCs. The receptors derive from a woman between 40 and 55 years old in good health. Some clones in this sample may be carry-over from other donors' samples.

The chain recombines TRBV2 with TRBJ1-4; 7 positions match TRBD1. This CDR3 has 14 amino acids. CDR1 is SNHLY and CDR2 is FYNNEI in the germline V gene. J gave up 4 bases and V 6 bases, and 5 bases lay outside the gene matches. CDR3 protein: CASSFGQDNEKLFF. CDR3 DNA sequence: TGTGCCAGCAGCTTCGGACAGGATAATGAAAAACTGTTTTTT.

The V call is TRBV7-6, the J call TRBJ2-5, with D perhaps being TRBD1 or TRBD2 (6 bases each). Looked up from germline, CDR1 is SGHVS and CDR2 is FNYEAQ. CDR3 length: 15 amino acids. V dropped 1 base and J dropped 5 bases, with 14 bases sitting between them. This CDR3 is CASSLGTTGRETQYF. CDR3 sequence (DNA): TGTGCCAGCAGCTTAGGGACCACAGGGAGGGAGACCCAGTACTTC.

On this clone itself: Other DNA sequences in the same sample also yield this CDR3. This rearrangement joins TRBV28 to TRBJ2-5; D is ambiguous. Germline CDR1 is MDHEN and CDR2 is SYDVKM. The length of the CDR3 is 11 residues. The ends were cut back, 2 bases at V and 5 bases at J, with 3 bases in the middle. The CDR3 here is CASSLRETQYF. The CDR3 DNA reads TGTGCCAGCAGTTTAAGGGAGACCCAGTACTTC. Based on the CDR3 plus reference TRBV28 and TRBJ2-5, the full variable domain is DVKVTQSSRYLVKRTGEKVFLECVQDMDHENMFWYRQDPGLGLRLIYFSYDVKMKEKGDIPEGYSVSREKKERFSLILESASTNQTSMYLCASSLRETQYFGPGTRLLVL.

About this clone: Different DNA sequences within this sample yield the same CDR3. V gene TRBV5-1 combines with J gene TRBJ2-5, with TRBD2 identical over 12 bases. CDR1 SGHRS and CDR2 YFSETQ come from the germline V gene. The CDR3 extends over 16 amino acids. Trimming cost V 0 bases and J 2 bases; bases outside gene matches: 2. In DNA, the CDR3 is TGCGCCAGCAGCTTGGCCGGGACTAGCGGGCAAGAGACCCAGTACTTC. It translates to CASSLAGTSGQETQYF.

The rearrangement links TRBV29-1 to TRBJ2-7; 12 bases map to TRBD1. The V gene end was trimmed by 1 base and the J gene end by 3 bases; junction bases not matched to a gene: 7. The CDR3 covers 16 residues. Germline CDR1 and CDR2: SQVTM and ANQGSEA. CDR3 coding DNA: TGCAGCGTTGAAGGCCCAGGGACAGGGGGCAACTACGAGCAGTACTTC. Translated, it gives CSVEGPGTGGNYEQYF.

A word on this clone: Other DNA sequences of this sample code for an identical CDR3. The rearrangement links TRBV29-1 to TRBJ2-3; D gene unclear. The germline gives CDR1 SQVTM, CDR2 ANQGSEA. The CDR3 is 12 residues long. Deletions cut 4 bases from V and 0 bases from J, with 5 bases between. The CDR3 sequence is CSVGESTDTQYF. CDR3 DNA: TGCAGCGTTGGTGAGAGCACAGATACGCAGTATTTT.

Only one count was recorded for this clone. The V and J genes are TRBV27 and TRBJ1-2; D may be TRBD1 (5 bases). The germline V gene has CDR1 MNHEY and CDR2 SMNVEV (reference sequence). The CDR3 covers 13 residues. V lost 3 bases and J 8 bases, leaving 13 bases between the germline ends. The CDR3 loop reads CASSLGRNLGYTF. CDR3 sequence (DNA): TGTGCCAGCAGTTTGGGGCGGAACCTCGGCTACACCTTC.